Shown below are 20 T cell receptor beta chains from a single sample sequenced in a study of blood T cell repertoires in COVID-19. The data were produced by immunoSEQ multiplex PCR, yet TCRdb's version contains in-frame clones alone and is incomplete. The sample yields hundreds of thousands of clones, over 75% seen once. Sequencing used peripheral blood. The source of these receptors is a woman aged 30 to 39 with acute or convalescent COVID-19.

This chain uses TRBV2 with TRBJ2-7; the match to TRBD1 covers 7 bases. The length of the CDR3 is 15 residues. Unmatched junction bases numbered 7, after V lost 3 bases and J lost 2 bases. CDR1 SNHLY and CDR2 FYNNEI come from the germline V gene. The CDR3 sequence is CASSEGETGPYEQYF. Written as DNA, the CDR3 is TGTGCCAGCAGTGAGGGAGAGACAGGGCCCTACGAGCAGTACTTC.

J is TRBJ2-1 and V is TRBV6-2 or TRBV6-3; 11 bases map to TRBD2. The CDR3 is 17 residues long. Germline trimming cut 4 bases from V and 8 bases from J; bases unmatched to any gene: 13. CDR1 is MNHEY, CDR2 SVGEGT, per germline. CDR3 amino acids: CASSSFKGLAVAHEQFF. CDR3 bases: TGTGCCAGCAGTTCTTTCAAGGGACTAGCGGTAGCTCATGAGCAGTTCTTC.

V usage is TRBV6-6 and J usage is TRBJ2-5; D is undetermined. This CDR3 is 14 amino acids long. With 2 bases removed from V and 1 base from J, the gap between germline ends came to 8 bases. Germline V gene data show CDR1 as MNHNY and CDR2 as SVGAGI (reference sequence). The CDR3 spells CASSYLVRQETQYF. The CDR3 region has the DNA TGTGCCAGCAGTTACCTAGTCCGCCAAGAGACCCAGTACTTC.

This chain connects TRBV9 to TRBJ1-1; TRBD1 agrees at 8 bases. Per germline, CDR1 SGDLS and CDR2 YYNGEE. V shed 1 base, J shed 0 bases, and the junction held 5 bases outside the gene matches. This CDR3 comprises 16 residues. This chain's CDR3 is CASSVSTGGMNTEAFF. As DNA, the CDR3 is TGTGCCAGCAGCGTAAGTACAGGGGGTATGAACACTGAAGCTTTCTTT.

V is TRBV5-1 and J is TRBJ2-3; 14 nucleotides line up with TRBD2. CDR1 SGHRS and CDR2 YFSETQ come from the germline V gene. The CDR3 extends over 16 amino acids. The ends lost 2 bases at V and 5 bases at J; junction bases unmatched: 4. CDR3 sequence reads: CASSFGTSGRIDTQYF. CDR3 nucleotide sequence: TGCGCCAGCAGCTTTGGGACTAGCGGGAGAATAGATACGCAGTATTTT.

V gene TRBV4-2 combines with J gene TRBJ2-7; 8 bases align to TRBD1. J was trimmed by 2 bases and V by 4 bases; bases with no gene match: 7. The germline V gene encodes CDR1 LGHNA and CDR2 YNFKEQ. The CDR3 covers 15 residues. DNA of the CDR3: TGTGCCAGCAGCCCGACAGGGGATAGAGCCTACGAGCAGTACTTC. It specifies CASSPTGDRAYEQYF.

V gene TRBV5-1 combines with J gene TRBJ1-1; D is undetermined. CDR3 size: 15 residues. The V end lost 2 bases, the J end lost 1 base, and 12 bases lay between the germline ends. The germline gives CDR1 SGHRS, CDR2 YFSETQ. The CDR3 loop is CASSFLGRENTEAFF. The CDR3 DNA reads TGCGCCAGCAGCTTCCTAGGGAGGGAGAACACTGAAGCTTTCTTT. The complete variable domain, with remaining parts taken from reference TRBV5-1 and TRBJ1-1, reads KAGVTQTPRYLIKTRGQQVTLSCSPISGHRSVSWYQQTPGQGLQFLFEYFSETQRNKGNFPGRFSGRQFSNSRSEMNVSTLELGDSALYLCASSFLGRENTEAFFGQGTRLTVV.

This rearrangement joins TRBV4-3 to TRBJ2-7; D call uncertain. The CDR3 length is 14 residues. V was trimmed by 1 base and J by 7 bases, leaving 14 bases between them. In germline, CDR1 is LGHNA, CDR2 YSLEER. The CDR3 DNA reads TGCGCCAGCAGCCAAGTTGGTTTGTACGGTGAGCAGTACTTC. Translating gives CASSQVGLYGEQYF.

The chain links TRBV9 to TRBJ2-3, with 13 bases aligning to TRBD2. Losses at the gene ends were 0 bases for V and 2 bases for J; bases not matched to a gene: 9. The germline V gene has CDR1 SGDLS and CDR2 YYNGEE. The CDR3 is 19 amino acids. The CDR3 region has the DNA TGTGCCAGCAGCGTAGAGAAACTAGCGGGAGGGTCCATCACAGATACGCAGTATTTT. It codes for CASSVEKLAGGSITDTQYF. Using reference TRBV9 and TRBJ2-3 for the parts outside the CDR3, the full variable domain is DSGVTQTPKHLITATGQRVTLRCSPRSGDLSVYWYQQSLDQGLQFLIQYYNGEERAKGNILERFSAQQFPDLHSELNLSSLELGDSALYFCASSVEKLAGGSITDTQYFGPGTRLTVL.

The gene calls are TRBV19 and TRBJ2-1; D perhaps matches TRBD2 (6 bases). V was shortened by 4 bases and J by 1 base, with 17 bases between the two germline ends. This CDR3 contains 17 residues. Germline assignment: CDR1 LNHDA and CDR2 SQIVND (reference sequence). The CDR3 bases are TGTGCCAGTAGTACAAGGACTACGGGACGGTCCTACAATGAGCAGTTCTTC. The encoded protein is CASSTRTTGRSYNEQFF.

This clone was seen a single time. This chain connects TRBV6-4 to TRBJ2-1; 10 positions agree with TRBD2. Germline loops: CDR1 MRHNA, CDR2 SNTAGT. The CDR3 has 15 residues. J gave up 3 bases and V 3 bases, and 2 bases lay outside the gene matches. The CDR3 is CASSETSGFYNEQFF. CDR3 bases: TGTGCCAGCAGTGAGACTAGCGGGTTCTACAATGAGCAGTTCTTC.

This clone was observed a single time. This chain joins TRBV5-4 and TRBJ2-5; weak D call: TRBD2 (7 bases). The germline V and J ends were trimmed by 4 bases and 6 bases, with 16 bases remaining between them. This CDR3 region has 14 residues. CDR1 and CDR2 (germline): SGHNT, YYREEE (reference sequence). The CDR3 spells CASSLTGGDKTQYF. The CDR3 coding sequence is TGTGCCAGCAGCCTCACGGGGGGCGATAAGACCCAGTACTTC.

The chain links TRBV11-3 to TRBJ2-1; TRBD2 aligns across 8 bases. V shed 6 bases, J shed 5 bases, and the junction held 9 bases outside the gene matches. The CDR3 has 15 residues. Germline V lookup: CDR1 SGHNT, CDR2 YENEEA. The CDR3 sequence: CASRHSQLADNEQFF. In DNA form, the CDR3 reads TGTGCCAGCAGGCATAGTCAACTAGCGGACAATGAGCAGTTCTTC.

In nucleotides, the CDR3 is TGTGCCAGCTCACAAGGGACAGAAAATTCACCCCTCCACTTT. This translates into CASSQGTENSPLHF. The chain links TRBV18 to TRBJ1-6; 7 bases map to TRBD1. The CDR3 extends over 14 amino acids. J lost 7 bases, V lost 4 bases, and 4 bases had no gene match. Germline V lookup: CDR1 KGHSH, CDR2 LQKENI.

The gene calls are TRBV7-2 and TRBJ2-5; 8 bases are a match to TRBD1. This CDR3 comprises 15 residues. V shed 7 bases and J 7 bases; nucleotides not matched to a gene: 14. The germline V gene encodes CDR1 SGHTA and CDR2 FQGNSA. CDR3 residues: CASNPTGVGVGTQYF. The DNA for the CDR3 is TGTGCCAGCAACCCGACAGGGGTTGGCGTCGGGACCCAGTACTTC.

The chain's CDR3 is CASSIGGQGLYGYTF. The CDR3 DNA sequence: TGTGCCAGTAGTATAGGCGGTCAGGGTCTCTATGGCTACACCTTC. The V and J genes are TRBV19 and TRBJ1-2; possible D gene TRBD1, 5 bases. Germline CDR1 LNHDA, CDR2 SQIVND (reference sequence). V was clipped by 1 base and J by 4 bases, with 13 bases between them. This CDR3 region has 15 residues.

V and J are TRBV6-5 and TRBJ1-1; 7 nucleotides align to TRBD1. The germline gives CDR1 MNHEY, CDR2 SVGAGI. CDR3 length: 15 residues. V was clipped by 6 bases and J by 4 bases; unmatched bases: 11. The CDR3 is CASSGQAGISTEAFF. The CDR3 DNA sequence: TGTGCCAGCAGCGGACAGGCGGGGATCAGCACTGAAGCTTTCTTT.

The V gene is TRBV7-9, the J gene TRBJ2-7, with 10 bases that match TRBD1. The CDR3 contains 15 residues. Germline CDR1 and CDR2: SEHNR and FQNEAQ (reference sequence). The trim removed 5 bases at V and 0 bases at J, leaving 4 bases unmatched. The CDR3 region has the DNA TGTGCCAGCAGCCACCGGGACAGGGGCTCCTACGAGCAGTACTTC. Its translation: CASSHRDRGSYEQYF.

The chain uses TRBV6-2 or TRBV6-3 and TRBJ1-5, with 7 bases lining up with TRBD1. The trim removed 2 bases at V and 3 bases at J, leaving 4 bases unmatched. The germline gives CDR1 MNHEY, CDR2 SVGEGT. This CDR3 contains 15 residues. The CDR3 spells CASSYRGTVNQPQHF. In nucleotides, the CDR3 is TGTGCCAGCAGTTACCGAGGGACAGTCAATCAGCCCCAGCATTTT.

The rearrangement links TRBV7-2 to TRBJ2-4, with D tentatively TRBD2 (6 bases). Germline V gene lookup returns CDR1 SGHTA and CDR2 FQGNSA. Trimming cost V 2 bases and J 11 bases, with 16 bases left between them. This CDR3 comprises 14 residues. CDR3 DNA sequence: TGTGCCAGCAGCTTATCGTCCTGGGGGGTACTTCAGTACTTC. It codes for CASSLSSWGVLQYF.